The subject of this entry is one T cell receptor beta chain. The antigen is undetermined. This entry is derived from a study of T cell repertoires in aging, cancer and after chemotherapy. Overall study: Over several months to years, re-sampled healthy donor repertoires clearly shared clones. Study observations and caveats: Median generation probability rose over the chemotherapy interval in each cancer cohort, suggesting rebound thymic output. Untreated cancer patients had significantly lower blood TCR diversity than age-matched healthy donors.

Multiplex touch-down PCR with TRB-A/B primers amplified rearranged V-D-J TRB sequences. TCRdb ran MiXCR on the multiplex PCR reads and lists one entry per CDR3 protein. The repertoire holds more than 10,000 distinct CDR3 sequences, with around a third as singletons. The CDR3 runs 14 residues. Trimming took off 9 bases at V and 2 bases at J, with 16 bases between the two ends. The germline V gene has CDR1 SGHTA and CDR2 FQGNSA. Peripheral blood genomic DNA, not sorted cells or RNA, was the template. This chain links TRBV7-2 with TRBJ2-5, with a tentative D call TRBD2 (5 bases). Sequenced input: blood. The TCR sequence derives from a human donor in good health. The donor label of this sample is uncertain. As DNA, the CDR3 is TGTGCCAGTAAAAGAGGGTTAGGGCAAGAGACCCAGTACTTC. As protein: CASKRGLGQETQYF.